This T cell receptor (beta chain) was sequenced during a study of cytomegalovirus exposure and HLA in healthy donors. This PCR relied on a set of 60 Vbeta primers and 13 Jbeta primers. The assay was immunoSEQ multiplex PCR, and TCRdb's table has in-frame clones only and misses some. There are 100,000 to 150,000 clones in the sample; 75% to 85% occur only once, and roughly 9.3% lies in the top ten. This clone was recorded only once. The target antigen is unknown. Germline values: CDR1 DFQATT, CDR2 SNEGSKA (reference sequence). The CDR3 length is 11 residues. Trimming took 6 bases from V and 4 from J, leaving 9 bases between them. Findings and limits, study-wide: CMV serostatus was the only immune exposure information that was available. Accurate prediction of HLA-A and HLA-B alleles (for most subjects) was reportedly achieved from TCR beta sequences.

The receptor was derived from a woman aged 45-65 years in good health and CMV-seropositive. The chain combines TRBV20-1 with TRBJ1-2, with D maybe TRBD1 (5 bases). The sequenced sample was PBMCs. Written as DNA, the CDR3 is TGCAGTGCCGGGGGGTCCTATGGCTACACCTTC. This codes for CSAGGSYGYTF.